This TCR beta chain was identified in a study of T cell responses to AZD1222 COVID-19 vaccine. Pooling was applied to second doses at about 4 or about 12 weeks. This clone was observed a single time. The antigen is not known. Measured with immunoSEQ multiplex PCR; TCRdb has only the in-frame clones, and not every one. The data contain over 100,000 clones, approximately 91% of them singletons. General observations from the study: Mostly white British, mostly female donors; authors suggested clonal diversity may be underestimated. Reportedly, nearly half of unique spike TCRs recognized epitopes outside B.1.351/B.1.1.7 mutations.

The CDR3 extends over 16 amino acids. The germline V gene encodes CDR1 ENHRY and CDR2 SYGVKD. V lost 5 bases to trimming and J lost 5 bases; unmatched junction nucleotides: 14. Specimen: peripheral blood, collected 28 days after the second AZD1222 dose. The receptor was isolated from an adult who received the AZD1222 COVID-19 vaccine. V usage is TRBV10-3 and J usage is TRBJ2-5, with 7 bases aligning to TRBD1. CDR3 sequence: CAISRQDRSIRETQYF. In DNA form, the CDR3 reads TGTGCCATCAGTCGTCAGGACAGGTCAATTCGGGAGACCCAGTACTTC.